The 28 T cell receptor beta chains below were found in one sample sequenced in a study of blood T cell repertoires in COVID-19. Produced via immunoSEQ multiplex PCR; TCRdb's table is partial and in-frame only. The profile shows about 400,000 clones, over 85% of them singletons. Sequencing was carried out using PBMCs or T cells enriched from blood (not recorded which). The receptors were gathered from a young woman who had recovered from COVID-19.

The chain uses TRBV5-1 and TRBJ1-1, with D perhaps TRBD1 (6 bases). The CDR3 extends over 16 amino acids. In germline, CDR1 is SGHRS, CDR2 YFSETQ. V was shortened by 4 bases and J by 5 bases, with 21 bases between the two germline ends. The CDR3 spells CASSDIKTGSRTEAFF. CDR3 in DNA: TGCGCCAGCAGCGATATTAAAACAGGGAGTCGGACTGAAGCTTTCTTT.

The V call is TRBV28, the J call TRBJ2-7; a weak D match, TRBD2 (6 bases). Trimming shortened V by 3 bases and J by 3 bases, and 12 bases separated the two germline ends. The CDR3 extends over 14 amino acids. Looked up from germline, CDR1 is MDHEN and CDR2 is SYDVKM. The CDR3 bases are TGTGCCAGCAGTTTTTCGAGACTAGTCTACGAGCAGTACTTC. Its protein is CASSFSRLVYEQYF. The full variable domain, rest sourced from reference TRBV28 and TRBJ2-7, is DVKVTQSSRYLVKRTGEKVFLECVQDMDHENMFWYRQDPGLGLRLIYFSYDVKMKEKGDIPEGYSVSREKKERFSLILESASTNQTSMYLCASSFSRLVYEQYFGPGTRLTVT.

The V call is TRBV27, the J call TRBJ1-2; D is ambiguous. Trimming cost V 2 bases and J 5 bases, with 18 bases left between them. The CDR3 extends over 16 amino acids. Germline CDR1 reads MNHEY; CDR2 reads SMNVEV (reference sequence). CDR3 in DNA: TGTGCCAGCAGTTTAGGCCCCCTGTCAGGTTTTTATGGCTACACCTTC. Protein product: CASSLGPLSGFYGYTF.

This chain uses TRBV4-1 with TRBJ1-5; no reliable D call. V lost 1 base, J lost 2 bases, and 9 bases lay in between. The CDR3 runs to 15 residues. Germline assignment: CDR1 MGHRA and CDR2 YSYEKL. CDR3 region: CASSQGWPGNQPQHF. CDR3 coding DNA: TGCGCCAGCAGCCAAGGGTGGCCAGGCAATCAGCCCCAGCATTTT.

The V gene is TRBV5-4, the J gene TRBJ2-7; 8 positions agree with TRBD1. Germline V gene sequence: CDR1 SGHNT, CDR2 YYREEE (reference sequence). Unmatched junction bases numbered 3, after V lost 4 bases and J lost 3 bases. The CDR3 totals 13 residues. The CDR3, as DNA: TGTGCCAGCAGCGGAGGACAGGGCTACGAGCAGTACTTC. Its protein is CASSGGQGYEQYF.

The table lists this clone with a count of one. The chain links TRBV15 to TRBJ2-7; TRBD2 is a possible D gene (5 bases). Per the germline V gene, CDR1 is LNHNV and CDR2 is YYDKDF (reference sequence). V was trimmed by 4 bases and J by 5 bases, leaving 15 bases between them. The CDR3 has 14 amino acids. The chain's CDR3 is CATSISGGSHEQYF. The CDR3 nucleotides read TGTGCCACCAGCATAAGCGGTGGCAGTCACGAGCAGTACTTC.

The CDR3 DNA is TGTGCCAGCAGCTTAGCGGGGAACACTGAAGCTTTCTTT. Its translation is CASSLAGNTEAFF. The chain links TRBV7-3 to TRBJ1-1, with unresolved D. This CDR3 spans 13 amino acids. CDR1 is SGHTA, CDR2 FQGTGA, per germline. The V end lost 2 bases, the J end lost 1 base, and 5 bases lay between the germline ends.

The rearrangement joins TRBV27 to TRBJ1-1, with 7 bases lining up with TRBD1. Germline values: CDR1 MNHEY, CDR2 SMNVEV (reference sequence). J lost 4 bases, V lost 5 bases, and 13 bases had no gene match. This CDR3 region has 16 residues. CDR3 nucleotide sequence: TGTGCCAGCAGTGCCGCGACAGGGAGGTCCTTCACTGAAGCTTTCTTT. Translation: CASSAATGRSFTEAFF.

V usage is TRBV27 and J usage is TRBJ1-1, with 9 bases fitting TRBD1. Germline V gives CDR1 MNHEY, CDR2 SMNVEV (reference sequence). The V gene end was trimmed by 5 bases and the J gene end by 0 bases; junction bases not matched to a gene: 10. The CDR3 has 17 residues. The CDR3 protein is CASSPLTGTGLNTEAFF. The CDR3 DNA reads TGTGCCAGCAGTCCACTAACCGGGACAGGGTTGAACACTGAAGCTTTCTTT.

This clone was recorded only once. The rearrangement links TRBV20-1 to TRBJ2-7; 7 bases align to TRBD2. V was clipped by 3 bases and J by 3 bases; unmatched bases: 5. This CDR3 is built from 13 residues. In germline, CDR1 is DFQATT, CDR2 SNEGSKA (reference sequence). The CDR3 sequence is CSASFRGVYEQYF. Here the CDR3 DNA reads TGCAGTGCTAGTTTCCGGGGGGTCTACGAGCAGTACTTC.

The chain joins TRBV7-6 to TRBJ2-7, with 12 positions matching TRBD2. This CDR3 is 15 amino acids long. With 5 bases clipped from V and 3 bases from J, the junction kept 5 bases outside the gene matches. Germline V gene sequence: CDR1 SGHVS, CDR2 FNYEAQ. This CDR3 reads CASSPSGRAFYEQYF. CDR3 nucleotide sequence: TGTGCCAGCAGCCCTAGCGGGAGGGCCTTCTACGAGCAGTACTTC. The whole variable domain, remainder taken from reference TRBV7-6 and TRBJ2-7, is GAGVSQSPRYKVTKRGQDVALRCDPISGHVSLYWYRQALGQGPEFLTYFNYEAQQDKSGLPNDRFSAERPEGSISTLTIQRTEQRDSAMYRCASSPSGRAFYEQYFGPGTRLTVT.

The CDR3 region is CASSPDRVNGYTF. CDR3 DNA sequence: TGTGCCAGCAGCCCAGACAGGGTCAATGGCTACACCTTC. The rearrangement uses TRBV7-2 and TRBJ1-2; 7 bases fit TRBD1. After removal of 5 bases from V and 6 bases from J, the junction contained 6 bases not matched to a gene. The CDR3 is made up of 13 amino acids. The germline V gene encodes CDR1 SGHTA and CDR2 FQGNSA.

For the CDR3, the DNA is TGTGCCAGCAGTTTTGTCGCCGGTGGTTTTCAGCCCCAGCATTTT. Its translation is CASSFVAGGFQPQHF. This chain connects TRBV28 to TRBJ1-5; the D is unclear. This CDR3 has 15 residues. Trimming took off 3 bases at V and 6 bases at J, with 15 bases between the two ends. Per the germline V gene, CDR1 is MDHEN and CDR2 is SYDVKM.

The sample holds one count of this clone. The rearrangement links TRBV19 to TRBJ2-3, with a possible D match to TRBD2 (6 bases). Germline V gene lookup returns CDR1 LNHDA and CDR2 SQIVND (reference sequence). The V end was cut by 6 bases, the J end by 4 bases, with 20 bases between. This CDR3 has 16 amino acids. CDR3 sequence (DNA): TGTGCCAGTAGCGATCCTAGCGTTCCTAGGGCAGATACGCAGTATTTT. Residues: CASSDPSVPRADTQYF.

The chain employs TRBV27 and TRBJ2-1; 7 bases align to TRBD2. The length of the CDR3 is 13 residues. The germline CDR1 and CDR2 sequences are MNHEY and SMNVEV (reference sequence). V dropped 6 bases and J dropped 5; count of bases not matched to a gene: 4. The chain's CDR3 is CASRSSGNNEQFF. CDR3 coding DNA: TGTGCCAGCAGGTCTAGCGGCAACAATGAGCAGTTCTTC.

The chain carries TRBV11-2 and TRBJ2-3, with D perhaps TRBD1 (5 bases). Germline assignment: CDR1 SGHAT and CDR2 FQNNGV. V was trimmed by 0 bases and J by 3 bases, leaving 13 bases between them. This CDR3 comprises 16 residues. CDR3 coding DNA: TGTGCCAGCAGCTTAGATTTGGGGCTACTAACAGATACGCAGTATTTT. Translated: CASSLDLGLLTDTQYF. Drawing the rest from reference TRBV11-2 and TRBJ2-3, the complete variable domain is EAGVAQSPRYKIIEKRQSVAFWCNPISGHATLYWYQQILGQGPKLLIQFQNNGVVDDSQLPKDRFSAERLKGVDSTLKIQPAKLEDSAVYLCASSLDLGLLTDTQYFGPGTRLTVL.

The chain uses TRBV28 and TRBJ2-7; D call uncertain. Per the germline V gene, CDR1 is MDHEN and CDR2 is SYDVKM. With 7 bases removed from V and 4 bases from J, the gap between germline ends came to 11 bases. This CDR3 region has 12 residues. The CDR3 bases are TGTGCCAGCAACCAGACACCGTACGAGCAGTACTTC. Its protein is CASNQTPYEQYF. The whole variable domain, remainder taken from reference TRBV28 and TRBJ2-7, is DVKVTQSSRYLVKRTGEKVFLECVQDMDHENMFWYRQDPGLGLRLIYFSYDVKMKEKGDIPEGYSVSREKKERFSLILESASTNQTSMYLCASNQTPYEQYFGPGTRLTVT.

This clone was recorded only once. The gene calls are TRBV12-3 or TRBV12-4 and TRBJ1-1; D not certain. V dropped 0 bases and J dropped 6 bases, with 8 bases sitting between them. This CDR3 has 13 amino acids. CDR3 sequence: CASSLAGFPEAFF. The CDR3 DNA follows: TGTGCCAGCAGTTTAGCCGGGTTCCCTGAAGCTTTCTTT.

The V and J genes are TRBV9 and TRBJ2-1; 12 bases are shared with TRBD2. The ends lost 4 bases at V and 0 bases at J; junction bases unmatched: 5. Germline assignment: CDR1 SGDLS and CDR2 YYNGEE. The CDR3 runs to 17 residues. CDR3 protein: CASSPSGGESSYNEQFF. CDR3 DNA: TGTGCCAGCAGCCCTAGCGGGGGGGAAAGCTCCTACAATGAGCAGTTCTTC.

CDR3 protein: CASSHLLLGDNNEQFF. CDR3 DNA: TGCGCCAGCAGCCATCTCCTATTGGGAGATAACAATGAGCAGTTCTTC. The J gene is TRBJ2-1, the V gene TRBV4-1; D may be TRBD2 (5 bases). The CDR3 spans 16 residues. Trimming took off 3 bases at V and 5 bases at J, with 17 bases between the two ends. Germline assignment: CDR1 MGHRA and CDR2 YSYEKL.

V gene TRBV19 combines with J gene TRBJ2-5, with 9 nucleotides matching TRBD1. CDR3 length: 16 amino acids. The germline CDR1 and CDR2 sequences are LNHDA and SQIVND (reference sequence). V trimming: 3 bases; J trimming: 1 base; junction bases outside the gene matches: 6. CDR3 nucleotides: TGTGCCAGTAGTATGGGGGACAGGGAATTCCAAGAGACCCAGTACTTC. Translation: CASSMGDREFQETQYF.

This rearrangement joins TRBV24-1 to TRBJ2-2, with D tentatively TRBD1 (5 bases). Trimming removed 5 bases from V and 3 bases from J, with 15 bases in between. CDR3 length: 16 residues. Per the germline V gene, CDR1 is KGHDR and CDR2 is SFDVKD. CDR3 region: CATSGVTELDTGELFF. CDR3 nucleotide sequence: TGTGCCACCAGTGGGGTGACAGAACTTGACACCGGGGAGCTGTTTTTT.

The CDR3 nucleotides read TGTGCCATCAGTGAGTCGGGGCAGGGTGAGGATGAGCAGTTCTTC. This translates into CAISESGQGEDEQFF. The chain recombines TRBV10-3 with TRBJ2-1; a weak D match, TRBD1 (5 bases). Germline-derived CDR1 and CDR2 are ENHRY and SYGVKD. The CDR3 sequence is 15 residues long. V was shortened by 0 bases and J by 8 bases, with 14 bases between the two germline ends.

The chain is built from TRBV4-2 and TRBJ2-3, with TRBD2 matching 12 bases. Germline CDR1 LGHNA, CDR2 YNFKEQ. Unmatched junction bases numbered 5, after V lost 4 bases and J lost 6 bases. This CDR3 is built from 15 residues. The CDR3 is CASSLPSGGVDTQYF. For the CDR3, the DNA is TGTGCCAGCAGCCTTCCTAGCGGGGGGGTGGATACGCAGTATTTT.

The V gene is TRBV19, the J gene TRBJ1-5, with 7 positions matching TRBD1. CDR3 size: 16 residues. In germline, CDR1 is LNHDA, CDR2 SQIVND (reference sequence). With 5 bases clipped from V and 5 bases from J, the junction kept 12 bases outside the gene matches. In nucleotides, the CDR3 is TGTGCCAGTAGTGCCCGAGGGACAGCCAGGGATCAGCCCCAGCATTTT. Encoded protein: CASSARGTARDQPQHF. Together with reference TRBV19 and TRBJ1-5, the CDR3 gives the full variable domain: DGGITQSPKYLFRKEGQNVTLSCEQNLNHDAMYWYRQDPGQGLRLIYYSQIVNDFQKGDIAEGYSVSREKKESFPLTVTSAQKNPTAFYLCASSARGTARDQPQHFGDGTRLSIL.

V usage is TRBV4-1 and J usage is TRBJ1-3; TRBD1 might be the D (6 bases). Germline V gene sequence: CDR1 MGHRA, CDR2 YSYEKL. The CDR3 extends over 17 amino acids. Trimming pared 2 bases from V and 2 bases from J, leaving 16 bases between. As DNA, the CDR3 is TGCGCCAGCAGCCAACAGGGGTCGTTCCTCCCTGGAAACACCATATATTTT. Protein sequence: CASSQQGSFLPGNTIYF.

V is TRBV12-3 or TRBV12-4 and J is TRBJ1-2, with TRBD1 identical over 8 bases. After removal of 5 bases from V and 9 bases from J, the junction contained 8 bases not matched to a gene. This CDR3 comprises 13 residues. The CDR3 bases are TGTGCCAGCAGTACAGGGGGGCCCGGAAGCTACACCTTC. Protein: CASSTGGPGSYTF.

The chain recombines TRBV28 with TRBJ2-2; 10 bases line up with TRBD2. The CDR3 is made up of 14 amino acids. Germline loops: CDR1 MDHEN, CDR2 SYDVKM. Trimming at V came to 6 bases and at J to 5 bases, leaving 3 bases not matched to a gene. CDR3 amino acids: CASRLAGYTGELFF. DNA for the CDR3: TGTGCCAGCAGACTAGCGGGGTATACCGGGGAGCTGTTTTTT.